The clone carrying this T cell receptor beta chain was picked up many times. Its antigen remains unknown. The sample comes from a study of CD8 T cells in ankylosing spondylitis. CDR1 and CDR2 (germline): SGHKS, YYEKEE (reference sequence). CDR3 length equals 14 residues. V shed 5 bases and J shed 8 bases, with 19 bases lying between them. Study-level points and caveats: Relatively rare in peripheral blood, disease-linked clones were also CD8+. Enrichment of disease-linked clones was reportedly significant in matched ankylosing spondylitis synovial fluid. A TCR beta motif of several highly homologous variants seemed to mark ankylosing spondylitis blood.

For TCR beta, libraries came from quantitative 5'-RACE with molecular barcodes. TCRdb re-derived calls from the 5' RACE reads in MiXCR, one entry per CDR3 protein. The table records 100,000 to 150,000 distinct CDR3 sequences, 10% to 12% of them present only once. The chain carries TRBV5-5 and TRBJ1-2; no clear D gene. Sequenced sample: blood, either unsorted or a sorted T cell fraction (not recorded which). This clonotype was sampled from a female donor with ankylosing spondylitis or in good health (not recorded which). The DNA of the CDR3 is TGTGCCAGCAGTTTTACACCGGGAGGAGGAGGCTACACCTTC. Translated, it gives CASSFTPGGGGYTF.